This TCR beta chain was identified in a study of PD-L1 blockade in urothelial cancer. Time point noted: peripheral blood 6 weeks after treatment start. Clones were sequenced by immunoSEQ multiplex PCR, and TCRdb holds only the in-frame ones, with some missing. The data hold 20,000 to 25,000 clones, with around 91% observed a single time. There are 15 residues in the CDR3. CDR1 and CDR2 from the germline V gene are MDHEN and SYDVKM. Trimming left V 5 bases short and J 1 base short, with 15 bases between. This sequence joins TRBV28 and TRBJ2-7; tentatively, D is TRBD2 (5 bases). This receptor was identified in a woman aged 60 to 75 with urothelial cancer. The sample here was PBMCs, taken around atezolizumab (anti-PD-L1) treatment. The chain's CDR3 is CASSAWAGPSYEQYF. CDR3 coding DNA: TGTGCCAGCAGTGCTTGGGCGGGTCCATCCTACGAGCAGTACTTC.